This TCR beta chain is drawn from a study of early T cells in non-severe SARS-CoV-2 infection. Overall study: Chains were unpaired, as sequencing was done on bulk RNA from unsorted whole blood.

Individual cDNA molecules received unique molecular identifiers during library preparation. A single record per CDR3 protein comes from TCRdb applying MiXCR to the 5' RACE reads. Among about 22,000 distinct CDR3 sequences, around 5% were seen once, and the ten largest hold 3.5% to 4.5%. The germline CDR1 and CDR2 sequences are SGHVS and FQNEAQ. V was trimmed by 7 bases and J by 2 bases, leaving 4 bases between them. CDR3 length: 11 amino acids. Input material: whole blood. This chain links TRBV7-8 with TRBJ2-3, with D hard to call. The sequence derives from an adult who was a healthcare worker with PCR-confirmed SARS-CoV-2 infection or an uninfected control (not recorded which). The CDR3 region is CASTYTDTQYF. The CDR3 bases are TGTGCCAGCACCTACACAGATACGCAGTATTTT.